A selection of T cell receptor beta chains follows, all from one sample in a study of T cells in Graves' hyperthyroidism and ophthalmopathy. A single record per CDR3 protein comes from TCRdb applying MiXCR to the multiplex PCR reads. The data hold about 460,000 distinct CDR3 sequences, with less than 25% observed a single time. Specimen: blood. The source of these receptors is a woman in her 70s with Graves' ophthalmopathy. The CDR3 runs from the conserved cysteine through the conserved F or W. D genes are given only for firm matches. Size tells how often a clone was seen (once, few, many) or the class of an expanded clone, and some rows leave it out.

TRBV20-1	TRBD2	few	TRBJ2-7	CSALGLAGVTEQYF	TGCAGTGCGTTGGGGCTAGCGGGAGTAACCGAGCAGTACTTC
TRBV5-1	TRBD2	-	TRBJ2-3	CASSLTGLAGAGTQYF	TGCGCCAGCAGCTTGACAGGACTAGCGGGAGCAGGTACGCAGTATTTT
TRBV7-2	TRBD2	many	TRBJ2-5	CASSSRTSGILGETQYF	TGTGCCAGCAGCTCTCGGACTAGCGGGATCCTCGGGGAGACCCAGTACTTC
TRBV18	TRBD2	-	TRBJ2-7	CASSPAIAGGDEQYF	TGTGCCAGCTCCCCAGCGATAGCGGGAGGGGACGAGCAGTACTTC
TRBV7-2	-	-	TRBJ1-6	CASSVMGGNSPLHF	TGTGCCAGCAGTGTAATGGGGGGAAATTCACCCCTCCACTTT
TRBV7-3	-	few	TRBJ1-2	CASSEGAGNGYTF	TGTGCCAGCAGCGAAGGGGCAGGCAATGGCTACACCTTC
TRBV20-1	TRBD2	many	TRBJ2-1	CSAIEGAGLAGRHEQFF	TGCAGTGCTATAGAGGGGGCGGGACTAGCGGGACGGCATGAGCAGTTCTTC
TRBV18	-	few	TRBJ2-1	CASSPQEIGNEQFF	TGTGCCAGCTCACCTCAAGAGATAGGCAATGAGCAGTTCTTC
TRBV28	TRBD1	-	TRBJ2-5	CASSFQGAGETQYF	TGTGCCAGCAGTTTCCAGGGGGCGGGGGAGACCCAGTACTTC
TRBV13	TRBD1	-	TRBJ2-7	CASSLALAGGAEQYF	TGTGCCAGCAGCTTAGCCCTGGCAGGGGGCGCCGAGCAGTACTTC
TRBV19	-	few	TRBJ2-1	CASSIRENPRNEQFF	TGTGCCAGTAGTATAAGGGAGAACCCAAGGAATGAGCAGTTCTTC
TRBV29-1	-	-	TRBJ2-2	CSVDYGGVSGELFF	TGCAGCGTTGATTACGGGGGTGTTTCCGGGGAGCTGTTTTTT
TRBV6-1	TRBD1	many	TRBJ1-5	CASRSTGGGQPQHF	TGTGCCAGCAGATCCACAGGGGGAGGACAGCCCCAGCATTTT
TRBV19	TRBD1	few	TRBJ1-5	CASSDRGSNQPQHF	TGTGCCAGTAGTGACAGGGGGAGCAATCAGCCCCAGCATTTT
TRBV24-1	-	few	TRBJ2-2	CATSDETTENTGELFF	TGTGCCACCAGTGATGAAACGACAGAGAACACCGGGGAGCTGTTTTTT
TRBV20-1	-	few	TRBJ2-7	CSARPPSDQQYF	TGCAGTGCTAGACCACCTAGCGATCAGCAGTACTTC
TRBV6-1	-	many	TRBJ2-1	CASSPGQYPNEQFF	TGTGCCAGCAGCCCAGGACAGTACCCCAATGAGCAGTTCTTC
TRBV3-1	TRBD2	many	TRBJ2-7	CASSPRASGTSYEQYF	TGTGCCAGCAGCCCGCGGGCTAGCGGGACGTCCTACGAGCAGTACTTC
TRBV12-3/TRBV12-4	-	many	TRBJ2-3	CATSPGGGRTDTQYF	TGTGCCACCTCCCCCGGGGGCGGGAGAACAGATACGCAGTATTTT
TRBV5-1	TRBD1	-	TRBJ1-2	CASSLAGTVDGYTF	TGCGCCAGCAGCTTGGCCGGGACAGTTGATGGCTACACCTTC
TRBV7-3	-	-	TRBJ2-7	CASSLLGGGFHEQYF	TGTGCCAGCAGCTTACTGGGGGGAGGCTTCCACGAGCAGTACTTC
TRBV9	-	-	TRBJ2-3	CASSAVLRSTDTQYF	TGTGCCAGCAGCGCCGTACTGAGAAGCACAGATACGCAGTATTTT
TRBV5-1	TRBD2	few	TRBJ2-7	CASRPGLAGRNTYEQYF	TGCGCCAGCAGACCGGGACTAGCGGGCCGTAACACCTACGAGCAGTACTTC
TRBV11-2	-	many	TRBJ2-7	CASSLRAGPNYEQYF	TGTGCCAGCAGCTTACGGGCGGGACCCAACTACGAGCAGTACTTC
TRBV7-8	TRBD2	-	TRBJ2-1	CASSLASSGRASYNEQFF	TGTGCCAGCAGCTTAGCATCTAGCGGGAGGGCCTCATACAATGAGCAGTTCTTC
TRBV28	TRBD2	-	TRBJ2-7	CASSFGRTRIYEQYF	TGTGCCAGCAGTTTTGGCCGGACTAGGATCTACGAGCAGTACTTC
TRBV5-6	-	once	TRBJ2-1	CASSLSGQPYNEQFF	TGTGCCAGCAGCTTGTCAGGACAGCCTTACAATGAGCAGTTCTTC
TRBV11-1	-	-	TRBJ2-5	CASSRDSSETQYF	TGTGCCAGCAGCCGGGATAGTTCGGAGACCCAGTACTTC
TRBV2	-	many	TRBJ2-1	CASTVRAEQFF	TGTGCCAGCACGGTAAGAGCGGAGCAGTTCTTC
TRBV20-1	TRBD1	few	TRBJ2-7	CSAARQGAYEQYF	TGCAGTGCGGCACGACAGGGGGCCTACGAGCAGTACTTC
TRBV20-1	TRBD1	-	TRBJ1-5	CSARDWRDREPNQPQHF	TGCAGTGCTAGAGATTGGAGAGACAGGGAGCCCAATCAGCCCCAGCATTTT
TRBV4-3	-	-	TRBJ2-3	CASSPRGSGSTDTQYF	TGCGCCAGCAGCCCCCGGGGTAGCGGCAGCACAGATACGCAGTATTTT
TRBV4-1	TRBD1	-	TRBJ1-1	CASSQEDRVSTEAFF	TGCGCCAGCAGCCAAGAAGACAGGGTGAGCACTGAAGCTTTCTTT
TRBV20-1	-	-	TRBJ2-5	CSARGLMGETQYF	TGCAGTGCTCGGGGACTTATGGGAGAGACCCAGTACTTC
TRBV2	TRBD2	few	TRBJ2-5	CASRTSVGETQYF	TGTGCCAGCCGGACTAGCGTAGGGGAGACCCAGTACTTC
TRBV11-3	-	-	TRBJ2-1	CASSLTVLSEQFF	TGTGCCAGCAGCTTAACAGTCCTTAGTGAGCAGTTCTTC
TRBV5-5	-	few	TRBJ1-2	CASSLGWGNYGYTF	TGTGCCAGCAGCTTGGGGTGGGGAAACTATGGCTACACCTTC
TRBV3-1	TRBD1	few	TRBJ2-1	CASSHPGQGKVGEQFF	TGTGCCAGCAGCCATCCTGGACAGGGGAAGGTAGGTGAGCAGTTCTTC
TRBV11-2	-	few	TRBJ1-1	CASSLSHGVDTEAFF	TGTGCCAGCAGCCTATCCCACGGGGTAGACACTGAAGCTTTCTTT
TRBV12-3/TRBV12-4	-	few	TRBJ2-5	CASTLYGQETQYF	TGTGCCAGCACCCTGTATGGCCAAGAGACCCAGTACTTC
TRBV13	-	few	TRBJ2-3	CASSLSGPPTDTQYF	TGTGCCAGCAGCCTGTCTGGCCCACCTACAGATACGCAGTATTTT
TRBV4-2	TRBD1	-	TRBJ1-4	CASSFTGQGGNEKLFF	TGTGCCAGCAGCTTTACTGGACAGGGAGGTAATGAAAAACTGTTTTTT
TRBV20-1	-	few	TRBJ1-1	CSARRVEGEAFF	TGCAGTGCTAGACGGGTGGAGGGTGAAGCTTTCTTT
TRBV9	-	-	TRBJ2-3	CASSVTAGAGNTDTQYF	TGTGCCAGCAGCGTAACGGCGGGGGCAGGTAATACAGATACGCAGTATTTT
TRBV19	-	-	TRBJ1-5	CASSQDLGQPQHF	TGTGCCAGTAGTCAAGATCTCGGGCAGCCCCAGCATTTT
TRBV20-1	TRBD1	-	TRBJ2-7	CSARDFSQGAYEQYF	TGCAGTGCTAGAGATTTTTCCCAGGGGGCCTACGAGCAGTACTTC
TRBV7-9	TRBD2	few	TRBJ2-1	CASSLLAGGFYEQFF	TGTGCCAGCAGCCTACTAGCGGGAGGGTTCTATGAGCAGTTCTTC
TRBV5-1	-	many	TRBJ2-7	CASSLVREFDEQYF	TGCGCCAGCAGCCTAGTTCGGGAGTTCGACGAGCAGTACTTC
TRBV6-2/TRBV6-3	-	once	TRBJ2-3	CTSSTRRPPSTDTQYF	TGTACCAGCAGTACCCGGCGGCCTCCTAGCACAGATACGCAGTATTTT